The 9 T cell receptor beta chains in this list originate from one sample, sequenced in a study of GPR56 and killer-like receptors on CD4 memory cells (dated by TCRdb to the late 2010s). This sample was sequenced with an Illumina HiSeq 2500. Based on TCRdb reprocessing of the reads, there is one entry per CDR3 protein sequence, and DNA is missing. The table for this sample records under 2,500 distinct CDR3 sequences. About 5% of the sample is held by the ten biggest clonotypes. Before TCRbeta sequencing, fluorescence-activated cell sorting was used to enrich five KLR/GPR56-defined CD4+ populations. Sequenced input: memory CD4+ T cells from blood. These receptor sequences come from a human donor in good health.

In terms of frequency, this clonotype is medium-sized (0.01 to 0.1%). The chain has TRBV6-1 and TRBJ2-7. The germline gives CDR1 MNHNS, CDR2 SASEGT. CDR3 size: 15 residues. The CDR3 spells CASTTPRGSSYEQYF.

CDR3 sequence reads: CASSLGGTANYGYTF. The rearrangement uses TRBV7-3 and TRBJ1-2; absent DNA, TCRdb's TRBD1 call cannot be checked. Germline assignment: CDR1 SGHTA and CDR2 FQGTGA. The CDR3 contains 15 residues.

The chain joins TRBV20-1 to TRBJ2-7; TCRdb lists TRBD2, though no DNA is available to test this call. The CDR3 loop spans 14 amino acids. Germline assignment: CDR1 DFQATT and CDR2 SNEGSKA (reference sequence). The CDR3 loop is CSASDPTSGYEQYF.

In terms of frequency, this clonotype is large. The chain couples TRBV6-1 to TRBJ1-6; without DNA, the TCRdb call of TRBD1 cannot be checked. Germline loops: CDR1 MNHNS, CDR2 SASEGT. The CDR3 extends over 15 amino acids. The chain's CDR3 is CASRAGTGSNSPLHF.

The rearrangement joins TRBV12-3 or TRBV12-4 to TRBJ1-6; the TCRdb D gene call, TRBD1, has no DNA to confirm it. CDR3 length: 14 residues. CDR3 in amino acids: CASIRDGVGSPLHF.

The V and J genes are TRBV28 and TRBJ2-4; the TCRdb D gene call, TRBD1, has no DNA to confirm it. Per the germline V gene, CDR1 is MDHEN and CDR2 is SYDVKM. The CDR3 runs to 14 residues. The CDR3 region is CASSLRQAKNIQYF.

This clonotype is large by frequency. The chain carries TRBV24-1 and TRBJ2-6; absent DNA, TCRdb's TRBD2 call cannot be checked. Germline-derived CDR1 and CDR2 are KGHDR and SFDVKD. CDR3 length: 18 residues. CDR3 sequence: CATSDSVRAKSGANVLTF.

V usage is TRBV11-2 and J usage is TRBJ2-6; TCRdb outputs TRBD1, but without DNA this stays unchecked. This CDR3 has 17 residues. Germline CDR1 and CDR2: SGHAT and FQNNGV. The CDR3 loop is CASSLQGVGSGANVLTF.

V is TRBV2 and J is TRBJ1-1. The CDR3 loop spans 11 amino acids. Germline V CDR1 and CDR2: SNHLY, FYNNEI. CDR3 in amino acids: CASSLVGVAFF. The full variable domain, with the rest looked up from reference TRBV2 and TRBJ1-1, is EPEVTQTPSHQVTQMGQEVILRCVPISNHLYFYWYRQILGQKVEFLVSFYNNEISEKSEIFDDQFSVERPDGSNFTLKIRSTKLEDSAMYFCASSLVGVAFFGQGTRLTVV.